These T cell receptor beta chains were read from a single sample in a study of CD8 T cells in Susac syndrome. TCRdb processed the immunoSEQ multiplex PCR reads anew with MiXCR; each CDR3 protein has one entry. The table lists some 180,000 distinct CDR3 sequences, about 94% of them singletons, with 0.09% to 0.12% in the top ten. Sequencing was carried out using CD4+ T cells from PBMCs. These receptor sequences come from a human donor in good health. The CDR3 runs from the conserved cysteine through the conserved F or W.

V gene	CDR3 protein
TRBV5-4	CASSPQAGGHNEQFF
TRBV7-4	CASSLTGQGGEKLFF
TRBV15	CATSRATNEKLFF
TRBV5-1	CASSFGGVSQETQYF
TRBV5-4	CASRRTGDTGELFF
TRBV7-9	CASSPREGRGGYTF
TRBV7-2	CASSRVAGQTGEQFF
TRBV6-5	CASSYSSAAEETQYF
TRBV7-2	CASSLDWVGTPLHF
TRBV6-6	CASKLGAPDTEAFF
TRBV7-9	CASSLGDRVASPLHF